This entry is about one T cell receptor beta chain. The sample originates from a study of blood T cell repertoires in COVID-19. The CDR3 loop spans 14 amino acids. Germline V lookup: CDR1 MNHEY, CDR2 SVGAGI. Trimming took 5 bases from V and 6 from J, leaving 15 bases between them. Produced via immunoSEQ multiplex PCR; TCRdb's table is partial and in-frame only. This sample yields tens of thousands of clones, of which 80% to 95% are seen a single time; less than 0.6% belongs to the top ten. This sequence was found in a middle-aged man with COVID-19, enrolled during active disease. Sequencing was done on a sample of peripheral blood. The chain joins TRBV6-5 to TRBJ2-3; TRBD2 is a possible D gene (6 bases). CDR3: CASSLGGQWDTQYF. The CDR3 DNA follows: TGTGCCAGCAGTCTCGGGGGTCAGTGGGATACGCAGTATTTT.